The next 30 T cell receptor beta chains were all read from a single sample in a study of cytomegalovirus exposure and HLA in healthy donors. The study ran its PCR with 60 Vbeta and 13 Jbeta primers. Repertoires were generated with immunoSEQ multiplex PCR, while TCRdb's copy carries only in-frame clones and drops some. The sample is made up of about 79,000 clones, and the top ten hold about 4.6% of it. The sample taken for sequencing was PBMCs. These receptors were obtained from a man under 40 in good health and CMV-seronegative.

The V gene is TRBV6-5, the J gene TRBJ2-7; 8 positions agree with TRBD1. The CDR3 contains 14 residues. V lost 5 bases, J lost 3 bases, and 6 bases stayed unmatched. Germline CDR1 reads MNHEY; CDR2 reads SVGAGI. The CDR3 nucleotides read TGTGCCAGCAGTGTGGGTGGACAGGGCTACGAGCAGTACTTC. Translation: CASSVGGQGYEQYF.

The genes are TRBV2 and TRBJ1-1; 10 bases map to TRBD1. CDR3 length equals 15 residues. Germline V CDR1 and CDR2: SNHLY, FYNNEI. After removal of 4 bases from V and 5 bases from J, the junction contained 7 bases not matched to a gene. CDR3 region: CASSALGTGVTEAFF. CDR3 nucleotides: TGTGCCAGCAGTGCTCTAGGGACAGGGGTGACTGAAGCTTTCTTT.

The chain couples TRBV18 to TRBJ1-2; D might be TRBD1 (6 bases). Germline V CDR1 and CDR2: KGHSH, LQKENI. The CDR3 consists of 13 residues. V was pared by 3 bases and J by 2 bases, with 7 bases between. The CDR3 region has the DNA TGTGCCAGCTCACCTCAGGGGAACTATGGCTACACCTTC. As protein: CASSPQGNYGYTF.

The J gene is TRBJ2-3, the V gene TRBV6-4; D not certain. The CDR3 extends over 13 amino acids. V was clipped by 4 bases and J by 6 bases, with 11 bases between them. CDR1 and CDR2 (germline): MRHNA, SNTAGT. The CDR3 is CASSVVFADTQYF. The CDR3 DNA reads as TGTGCCAGCAGTGTAGTATTCGCCGATACGCAGTATTTT.

This chain joins TRBV6-5 and TRBJ1-1; perhaps TRBD1 as D (6 bases). The length of the CDR3 is 14 residues. V lost 6 bases and J 4 bases, leaving 15 bases between the germline ends. From germline, CDR1 is MNHEY and CDR2 SVGAGI. The chain's CDR3 is CASRGRGEGTEAFF. The CDR3 nucleotides are TGTGCCAGCAGGGGCAGGGGTGAGGGCACTGAAGCTTTCTTT.

This chain links TRBV19 with TRBJ1-4; D not resolved. CDR3 length: 15 residues. V lost 6 bases and J lost 0, with 11 bases in between. Germline assignment: CDR1 LNHDA and CDR2 SQIVND (reference sequence). The CDR3 DNA follows: TGTGCCAGTAGCCCTCGCGGGGCAACTAATGAAAAACTGTTTTTT. Translated, it gives CASSPRGATNEKLFF.

V is TRBV6-5 and J is TRBJ2-1; D is undetermined. The V end was cut by 5 bases, the J end by 0 bases, with 2 bases between. The length of the CDR3 is 12 residues. Germline values: CDR1 MNHEY, CDR2 SVGAGI. The CDR3 region has the DNA TGTGCCAGCAGTCGCTCCTACAATGAGCAGTTCTTC. Protein product: CASSRSYNEQFF.

The rearrangement joins TRBV19 to TRBJ2-7; weak D call: TRBD1 (5 bases). Germline lookup yields CDR1 LNHDA and CDR2 SQIVND (reference sequence). Deletions cut 10 bases from V and 0 bases from J, with 16 bases between. The length of the CDR3 is 14 residues. Here the CDR3 DNA reads TGTGCCACCCAGAGAAAGGGGCCCTCCTACGAGCAGTACTTC. Amino acids: CATQRKGPSYEQYF.

The chain is built from TRBV9 and TRBJ2-7, with TRBD1 matching 7 bases. After removal of 7 bases from V and 2 bases from J, the junction contained 9 bases not matched to a gene. This CDR3 comprises 14 residues. From germline, CDR1 is SGDLS and CDR2 YYNGEE. CDR3 in DNA: TGTGCCAGCCCAAGAGGACAGGAGGCCTACGAGCAGTACTTC. Protein: CASPRGQEAYEQYF.

The chain joins TRBV2 to TRBJ2-2; D unresolved. CDR3 size: 11 residues. Looked up from germline, CDR1 is SNHLY and CDR2 is FYNNEI. As DNA, the CDR3 is TGTGGAGCCGGGAACACCGGGGAGCTGTTTTTT. Its protein product is CGAGNTGELFF.

The chain recombines TRBV5-1 with TRBJ2-1, with TRBD1 matching 9 bases. Germline V gene lookup returns CDR1 SGHRS and CDR2 YFSETQ. The J segment lost 2 bases and the V segment lost 2 bases, leaving 2 bases of the junction unmatched. The CDR3 is made up of 15 amino acids. The CDR3: CASSLGTGTYNEQFF. The CDR3 coding sequence is TGCGCCAGCAGCTTAGGGACAGGGACCTACAATGAGCAGTTCTTC.

The V and J genes are TRBV6-5 and TRBJ2-3, with D tentatively TRBD2 (6 bases). V lost 9 bases and J 2 bases, leaving 12 bases between the germline ends. Germline V lookup: CDR1 MNHEY, CDR2 SVGAGI. The CDR3 loop spans 13 amino acids. DNA for the CDR3: TGTGCCAGACGGGACTCCACCACAGATACGCAGTATTTT. This encodes CARRDSTTDTQYF.

V is TRBV6-5 and J is TRBJ1-2, with D possibly TRBD1 on 5 matching bases. This CDR3 region has 14 residues. Trimming removed 2 bases from V and 6 bases from J, with 13 bases in between. Germline CDR1 MNHEY, CDR2 SVGAGI. The CDR3 region is CASSYPGNLNGYTF. The CDR3 bases are TGTGCCAGCAGTTACCCAGGGAATCTAAATGGCTACACCTTC.

The rearrangement links TRBV5-1 to TRBJ2-1; 9 bases are a match to TRBD1. CDR3 length equals 14 residues. V lost 3 bases to trimming and J lost 4 bases; unmatched junction nucleotides: 2. Germline-derived CDR1 and CDR2 are SGHRS and YFSETQ. The CDR3 spells CASSSQGAYNEQFF. In DNA, the CDR3 is TGCGCCAGCAGCTCACAGGGGGCATACAATGAGCAGTTCTTC.

This chain connects TRBV4-1 to TRBJ2-3; tentative D call: TRBD1 (6 bases). In germline, CDR1 is MGHRA, CDR2 YSYEKL. The CDR3 runs 16 residues. V was pared by 3 bases and J by 0 bases, with 13 bases between. In nucleotides, the CDR3 is TGCGCCAGCAGCCAGAGATTAGACAGGAGCACAGATACGCAGTATTTT. Protein sequence: CASSQRLDRSTDTQYF.

The rearrangement links TRBV30 to TRBJ2-5; 8 bases match TRBD2. Unmatched junction bases numbered 5, after V lost 4 bases and J lost 1 base. Germline V lookup: CDR1 GTSNPN, CDR2 SVGIG (reference sequence). This CDR3 spans 14 amino acids. The CDR3 region is CAWNRAGGQETQYF. CDR3 DNA: TGTGCCTGGAATCGGGCGGGAGGCCAAGAGACCCAGTACTTC.

The chain has TRBV29-1 and TRBJ1-2, with TRBD1 matching 12 bases. The CDR3 covers 14 residues. Germline assignment: CDR1 SQVTM and CDR2 ANQGSEA. After removal of 4 bases from V and 6 bases from J, the junction contained 6 bases not matched to a gene. In nucleotides, the CDR3 is TGCAGCGTTGTCGTAGGGACAGGGGGCAATGGCTACACCTTC. Residues: CSVVVGTGGNGYTF. Combining the CDR3 with reference TRBV29-1 and TRBJ1-2 gives the whole variable domain SAVISQKPSRDICQRGTSLTIQCQVDSQVTMMFWYRQQPGQSLTLIATANQGSEATYESGFVIDKFPISRPNLTFSTLTVSNMSPEDSSIYLCSVVVGTGGNGYTFGSGTRLTVV.

The chain employs TRBV7-9 and TRBJ2-1; perhaps TRBD2 as D (5 bases). Germline V lookup: CDR1 SEHNR, CDR2 FQNEAQ (reference sequence). CDR3 length: 15 amino acids. V gave up 3 bases and J gave up 5 bases, with 14 bases separating them. Written as DNA, the CDR3 is TGTGCCAGCAGCTTGTGGACGGGGAGTAACAATGAGCAGTTCTTC. This translates into CASSLWTGSNNEQFF.

The chain links TRBV6-1 to TRBJ1-3; D perhaps matches TRBD1 (5 bases). The CDR3 is 15 amino acids. CDR1 MNHNS and CDR2 SASEGT come from the germline V gene. V lost 5 bases to trimming and J lost 0 bases, with 11 bases between them. CDR3 region: CASSFGADSGNTIYF. The CDR3, as DNA: TGTGCCAGCAGTTTTGGGGCAGACTCTGGAAACACCATATATTTT.

This chain joins TRBV30 and TRBJ1-2; D perhaps matches TRBD1 (5 bases). V was pared by 5 bases and J by 2 bases, with 9 bases between. CDR3 length: 12 amino acids. Germline loops: CDR1 GTSNPN, CDR2 SVGIG (reference sequence). The DNA of the CDR3 is TGTGCCTGGGGGCCAGGGAACTATGGCTACACCTTC. Protein sequence: CAWGPGNYGYTF.

V and J are TRBV7-2 and TRBJ1-2; tentative D call: TRBD1 (5 bases). Trimming removed 0 bases from V and 1 base from J, with 15 bases in between. Per the germline V gene, CDR1 is SGHTA and CDR2 is FQGNSA. The CDR3 is made up of 17 amino acids. The CDR3 here is CASSLALKTDINYGYTF. For the CDR3, the DNA is TGTGCCAGCAGCTTAGCCCTCAAGACAGACATTAACTATGGCTACACCTTC.

The chain employs TRBV7-8 and TRBJ2-3, with 12 bases matching TRBD2. V lost 5 bases to trimming and J lost 4 bases; unmatched junction nucleotides: 7. Germline V lookup: CDR1 SGHVS, CDR2 FQNEAQ. This CDR3 has 16 residues. The CDR3 DNA is TGTGCCAGCAGCCCGCCTAGCGGGAGGGGCGCAGATACGCAGTATTTT. It translates to CASSPPSGRGADTQYF.

On this clone: This same CDR3 is encoded by further DNA sequences in the sample. V usage is TRBV25-1 and J usage is TRBJ2-5, with D possibly being TRBD1 (5 bases). Germline V CDR1 and CDR2: MGHDK, SYGVNS. This CDR3 spans 13 amino acids. V was clipped by 5 bases and J by 1 base, with 8 bases between them. CDR3 residues: CASSRQFQETQYF. In DNA, the CDR3 is TGTGCCAGCAGTCGACAGTTCCAAGAGACCCAGTACTTC.

V is TRBV7-2 and J is TRBJ1-2; D is unclear. Germline V gives CDR1 SGHTA, CDR2 FQGNSA. This CDR3 is built from 16 residues. Trimming took 0 bases from V and 4 from J, leaving 15 bases between them. CDR3 bases: TGTGCCAGCAGCTTAGCCCGGGTCCTAGGTTCCTATGGCTACACCTTC. Translating it yields CASSLARVLGSYGYTF.

The V gene is TRBV7-6, the J gene TRBJ2-5, with D unclear. The V end lost 1 base, the J end lost 5 bases, and 11 bases lay between the germline ends. The CDR3 covers 14 residues. In germline, CDR1 is SGHVS, CDR2 FNYEAQ. The CDR3 coding sequence is TGTGCCAGCAGCTTAGAACCGGCGGTGGAGACCCAGTACTTC. Translating gives CASSLEPAVETQYF.

V gene TRBV5-4 combines with J gene TRBJ2-2; TRBD1 matches 8 bases. With V trimmed by 4 bases and J by 1 base, 12 bases remained unmatched. Germline V lookup: CDR1 SGHNT, CDR2 YYREEE (reference sequence). This CDR3 has 18 residues. For the CDR3, the DNA is TGTGCCAGCAGCACGCACGGACAGGGCAGTTTGAACACCGGGGAGCTGTTTTTT. Translated: CASSTHGQGSLNTGELFF.

The J gene is TRBJ1-4, the V gene TRBV5-1, with unresolved D. The V gene's germline CDR1 is SGHRS and CDR2 YFSETQ. The CDR3 is 15 amino acids. V lost 0 bases and J 4 bases, leaving 10 bases between the germline ends. CDR3 residues: CASSLDIGYNEKLFF. In DNA, the CDR3 is TGCGCCAGCAGCTTGGATATCGGTTATAATGAAAAACTGTTTTTT.

V usage is TRBV15 and J usage is TRBJ1-5; 9 bases match TRBD1. J was trimmed by 7 bases and V by 0 bases; bases with no gene match: 10. The germline V gene encodes CDR1 LNHNV and CDR2 YYDKDF (reference sequence). The CDR3 spans 17 residues. Here the CDR3 reads CATSRDPHGTGNQPQHF. CDR3 coding DNA: TGTGCCACCAGCAGAGATCCCCACGGGACAGGGAACCAGCCCCAGCATTTT. Drawing the rest from reference TRBV15 and TRBJ1-5, the complete variable domain is DAMVIQNPRYQVTQFGKPVTLSCSQTLNHNVMYWYQQKSSQAPKLLFHYYDKDFNNEADTPDNFQSRRPNTSFCFLDIRSPGLGDTAMYLCATSRDPHGTGNQPQHFGDGTRLSIL.

This sequence joins TRBV19 and TRBJ2-7, with D perhaps TRBD1 (6 bases). This CDR3 spans 12 amino acids. Trimming left V 10 bases short and J 1 base short, with 11 bases between. Germline V CDR1 and CDR2: LNHDA, SQIVND (reference sequence). This CDR3 reads CATRGLSYEQYF. The CDR3 region has the DNA TGTGCCACCAGGGGCCTGTCCTACGAGCAGTACTTC.

CDR3 in DNA: TGTGCCAGCAGATGGATAGCGGGGAGCACAGATACGCAGTATTTT. This encodes CASRWIAGSTDTQYF. The J gene is TRBJ2-3, the V gene TRBV6-5, with TRBD2 identical over 8 bases. Germline CDR1 MNHEY, CDR2 SVGAGI. V shed 6 bases, J shed 0 bases, and the junction held 5 bases outside the gene matches. The CDR3 is 15 residues long.